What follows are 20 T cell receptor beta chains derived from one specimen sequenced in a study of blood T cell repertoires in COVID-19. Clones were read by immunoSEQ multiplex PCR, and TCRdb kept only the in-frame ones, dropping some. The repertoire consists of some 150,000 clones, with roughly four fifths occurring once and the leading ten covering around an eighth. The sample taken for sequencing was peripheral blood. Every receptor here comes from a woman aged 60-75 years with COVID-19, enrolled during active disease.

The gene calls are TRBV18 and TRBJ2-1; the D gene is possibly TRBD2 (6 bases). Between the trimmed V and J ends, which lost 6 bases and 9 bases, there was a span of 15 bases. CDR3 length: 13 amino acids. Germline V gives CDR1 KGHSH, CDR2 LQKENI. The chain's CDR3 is CASSGTRNVEQFF. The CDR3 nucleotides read TGTGCCAGCTCCGGGACTCGAAACGTTGAGCAGTTCTTC.

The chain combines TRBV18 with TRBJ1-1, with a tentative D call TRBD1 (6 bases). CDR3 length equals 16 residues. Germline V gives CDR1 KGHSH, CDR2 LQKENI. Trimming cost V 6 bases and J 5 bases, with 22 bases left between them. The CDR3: CASSSYQGQTVTEAFF. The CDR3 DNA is TGTGCCAGCTCTTCATACCAAGGACAGACGGTAACTGAAGCTTTCTTT.

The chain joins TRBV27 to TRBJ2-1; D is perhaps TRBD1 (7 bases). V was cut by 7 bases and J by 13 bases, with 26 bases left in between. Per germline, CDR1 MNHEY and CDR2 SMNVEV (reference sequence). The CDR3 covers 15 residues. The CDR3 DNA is TGTGCCAGCACCGCAGGGGGTAGCGGAGTCCCTAAACAGTTCTTC. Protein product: CASTAGGSGVPKQFF.

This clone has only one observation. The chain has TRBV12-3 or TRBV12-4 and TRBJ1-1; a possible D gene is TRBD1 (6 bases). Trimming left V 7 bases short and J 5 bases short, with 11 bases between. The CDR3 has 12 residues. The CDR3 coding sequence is TGTGCCAGCAATGGGGGCGAGACTGAAGCTTTCTTT. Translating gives CASNGGETEAFF.

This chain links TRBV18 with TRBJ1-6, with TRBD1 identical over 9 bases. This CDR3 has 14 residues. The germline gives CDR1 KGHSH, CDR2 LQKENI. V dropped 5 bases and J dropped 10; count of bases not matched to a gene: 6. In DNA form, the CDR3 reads TGTGCCAGCTCATCACAGGGGGCCCGATCACCCCTCCACTTT. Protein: CASSSQGARSPLHF.

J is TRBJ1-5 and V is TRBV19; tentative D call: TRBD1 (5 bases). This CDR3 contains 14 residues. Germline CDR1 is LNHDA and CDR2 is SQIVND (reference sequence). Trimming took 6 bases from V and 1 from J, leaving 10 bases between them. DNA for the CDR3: TGTGCCAGTAGACTGACAGCGAGCAATCAGCCCCAGCATTTT. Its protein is CASRLTASNQPQHF.

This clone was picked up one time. CDR3 sequence (DNA): TGTGCCAGCAGCTCGGGACACAAGAACACTGAAGCTTTCTTT. It codes for CASSSGHKNTEAFF. This chain uses TRBV3-1 (or the pseudogene TRBV3-2) with TRBJ1-1; D perhaps matches TRBD1 (6 bases). Trimming took off 5 bases at V and 1 base at J, with 11 bases between the two ends. The V gene's germline CDR1 is LGHDT and CDR2 YNNKEL (reference sequence). This CDR3 contains 14 residues.

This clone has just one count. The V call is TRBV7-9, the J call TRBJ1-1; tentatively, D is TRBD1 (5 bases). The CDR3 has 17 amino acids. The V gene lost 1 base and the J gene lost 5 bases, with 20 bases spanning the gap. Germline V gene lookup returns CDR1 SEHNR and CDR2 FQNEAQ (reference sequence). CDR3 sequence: CASSLVGGDPTGTEAFF. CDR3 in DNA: TGTGCCAGCAGCTTAGTTGGAGGGGACCCAACGGGGACTGAAGCTTTCTTT.

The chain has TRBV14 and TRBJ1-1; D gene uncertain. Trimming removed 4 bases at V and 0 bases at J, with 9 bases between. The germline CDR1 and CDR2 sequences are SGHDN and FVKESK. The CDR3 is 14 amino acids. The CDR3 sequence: CASSRPGMNTEAFF. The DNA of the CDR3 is TGTGCCAGCAGCCGCCCAGGCATGAACACTGAAGCTTTCTTT.

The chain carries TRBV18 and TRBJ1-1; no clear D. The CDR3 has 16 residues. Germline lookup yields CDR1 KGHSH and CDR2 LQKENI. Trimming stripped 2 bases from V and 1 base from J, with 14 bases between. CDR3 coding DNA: TGTGCCAGCTCACCAAGGCCAGGTAACCAGAACACTGAAGCTTTCTTT. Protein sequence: CASSPRPGNQNTEAFF.

CDR3 nucleotide sequence: TGCGCCAGCAGCTTGCAAAACACTGAAGCTTTCTTT. It codes for CASSLQNTEAFF. V and J are TRBV5-1 and TRBJ1-1; D is undetermined. The germline CDR1 and CDR2 sequences are SGHRS and YFSETQ. The CDR3 totals 12 residues. Deletions cut 1 base from V and 2 bases from J, with 3 bases between. The variable domain in full, completed from reference TRBV5-1 and TRBJ1-1, reads KAGVTQTPRYLIKTRGQQVTLSCSPISGHRSVSWYQQTPGQGLQFLFEYFSETQRNKGNFPGRFSGRQFSNSRSEMNVSTLELGDSALYLCASSLQNTEAFFGQGTRLTVV.

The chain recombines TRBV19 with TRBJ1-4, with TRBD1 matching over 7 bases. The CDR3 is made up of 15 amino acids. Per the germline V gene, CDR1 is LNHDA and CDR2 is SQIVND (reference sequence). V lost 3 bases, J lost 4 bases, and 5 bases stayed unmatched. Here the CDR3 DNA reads TGTGCCAGTAGTATTGGGACAGCCGGTAATGAAAAACTGTTTTTT. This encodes CASSIGTAGNEKLFF.

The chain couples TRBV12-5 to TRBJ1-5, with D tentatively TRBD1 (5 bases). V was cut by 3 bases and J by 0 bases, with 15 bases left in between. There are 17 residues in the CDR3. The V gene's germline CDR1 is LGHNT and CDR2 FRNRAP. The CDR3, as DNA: TGTGCTAGTGGTTTAAGGGGCAACTTCCTTAGCAATCAGCCCCAGCATTTT. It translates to CASGLRGNFLSNQPQHF.

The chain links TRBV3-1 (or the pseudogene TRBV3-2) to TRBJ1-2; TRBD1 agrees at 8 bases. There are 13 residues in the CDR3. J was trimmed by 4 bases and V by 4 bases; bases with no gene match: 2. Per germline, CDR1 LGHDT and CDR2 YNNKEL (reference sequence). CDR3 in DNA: TGTGCCAGCAGCCCGGGACAGGTCTATGGCTACACCTTC. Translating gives CASSPGQVYGYTF.

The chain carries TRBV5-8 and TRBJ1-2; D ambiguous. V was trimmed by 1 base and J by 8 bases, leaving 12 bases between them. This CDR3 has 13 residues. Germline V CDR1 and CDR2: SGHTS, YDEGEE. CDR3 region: CASSLKDSIGYTF. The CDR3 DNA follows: TGTGCCAGCAGCTTGAAGGACTCTATAGGCTACACCTTC.

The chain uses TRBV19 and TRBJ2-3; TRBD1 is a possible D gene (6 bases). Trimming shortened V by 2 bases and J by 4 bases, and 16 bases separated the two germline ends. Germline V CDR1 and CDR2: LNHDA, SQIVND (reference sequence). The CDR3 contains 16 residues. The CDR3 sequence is CASSIQPARGSDTQYF. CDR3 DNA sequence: TGTGCCAGTAGTATACAGCCGGCCAGGGGATCAGATACGCAGTATTTT.

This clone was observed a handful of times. Here the CDR3 reads CASSEVGTSGGLADTQYF. CDR3 nucleotide sequence: TGTGCCAGCAGTGAAGTGGGGACTAGCGGGGGGTTGGCAGATACGCAGTATTTT. V gene TRBV6-1 combines with J gene TRBJ2-3; TRBD2 aligns across 15 bases. Germline trimming cut 1 base from V and 4 bases from J; bases unmatched to any gene: 6. The V gene's germline CDR1 is MNHNS and CDR2 SASEGT. The CDR3 contains 18 residues.

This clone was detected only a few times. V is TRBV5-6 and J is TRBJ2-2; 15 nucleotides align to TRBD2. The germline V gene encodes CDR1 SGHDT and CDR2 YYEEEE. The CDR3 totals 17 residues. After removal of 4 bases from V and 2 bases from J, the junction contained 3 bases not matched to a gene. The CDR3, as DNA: TGTGCCAGCAGCCCGGGACTAGCGGGAGGAAACACCGGGGAGCTGTTTTTT. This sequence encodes CASSPGLAGGNTGELFF.

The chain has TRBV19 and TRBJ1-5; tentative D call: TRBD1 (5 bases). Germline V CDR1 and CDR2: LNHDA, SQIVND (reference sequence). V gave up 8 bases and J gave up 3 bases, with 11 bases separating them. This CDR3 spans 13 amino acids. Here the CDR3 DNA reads TGTGCCAGTTCCCGACAGTTCAATCAGCCCCAGCATTTT. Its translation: CASSRQFNQPQHF. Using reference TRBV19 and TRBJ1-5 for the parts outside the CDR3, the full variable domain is DGGITQSPKYLFRKEGQNVTLSCEQNLNHDAMYWYRQDPGQGLRLIYYSQIVNDFQKGDIAEGYSVSREKKESFPLTVTSAQKNPTAFYLCASSRQFNQPQHFGDGTRLSIL.

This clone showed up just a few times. This CDR3 is CASSIPSGGSGNTIYF. In DNA, the CDR3 is TGTGCCAGTAGTATACCCTCAGGGGGTTCTGGAAACACCATATATTTT. The chain joins TRBV19 to TRBJ1-3; 7 nucleotides agree with TRBD1. Trimming cost V 2 bases and J 1 base; bases outside gene matches: 5. CDR1 is LNHDA, CDR2 SQIVND, per germline (reference sequence). The CDR3 spans 16 residues.